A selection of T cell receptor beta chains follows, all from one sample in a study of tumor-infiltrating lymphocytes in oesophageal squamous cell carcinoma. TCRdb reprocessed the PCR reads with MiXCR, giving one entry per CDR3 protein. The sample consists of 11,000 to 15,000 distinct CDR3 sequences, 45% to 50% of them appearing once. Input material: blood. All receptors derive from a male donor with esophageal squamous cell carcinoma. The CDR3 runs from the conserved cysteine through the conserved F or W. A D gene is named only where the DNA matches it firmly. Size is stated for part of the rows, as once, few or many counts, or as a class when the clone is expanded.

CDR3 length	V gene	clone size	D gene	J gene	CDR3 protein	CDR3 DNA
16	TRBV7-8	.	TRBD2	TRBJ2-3	CASSPERGLAARKQYF	TGTGCCAGCAGCCCTGAGCGGGGACTAGCGGCCAGGAAGCAGTATTTT
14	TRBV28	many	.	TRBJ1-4	CASSKQGTNEKLFF	TGTGCCAGCAGCAAACAGGGCACTAATGAAAAACTGTTTTTT
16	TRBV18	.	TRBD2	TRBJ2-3	CASSASGSVGTDTQYF	TGTGCCAGCTCAGCTAGCGGGAGTGTTGGAACAGATACGCAGTATTTT
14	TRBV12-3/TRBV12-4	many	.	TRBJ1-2	CASSLAGRIYGYTF	TGTGCCAGCAGTTTAGCGGGACGCATCTATGGCTACACCTTC
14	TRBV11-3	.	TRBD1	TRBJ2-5	CASSQTGARETQYF	TGTGCCAGCAGCCAGACAGGGGCAAGGGAGACCCAGTACTTC
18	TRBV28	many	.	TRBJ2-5	CASSLRVGLGKLSGTQYF	TGTGCCAGCAGTTTAAGGGTGGGCCTGGGTAAGTTATCTGGGACCCAGTACTTC
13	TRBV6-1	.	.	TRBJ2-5	CASRARARGPQYF	TGTGCCAGCCGGGCGAGGGCAAGAGGCCCCCAGTACTTC
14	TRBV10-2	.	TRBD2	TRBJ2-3	CASSEAGGTDTQYF	TGCGCCAGCAGTGAGGCGGGAGGCACAGATACGCAGTATTTT
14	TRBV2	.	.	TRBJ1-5	CASSVGSGNQPQHF	TGTGCCAGCAGTGTGGGTTCGGGCAATCAGCCCCAGCATTTT
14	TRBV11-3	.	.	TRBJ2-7	CASSLVLSSYEQYF	TGTGCCAGCAGCTTAGTCCTCAGCTCCTACGAGCAGTACTTC
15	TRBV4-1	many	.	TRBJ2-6	CASSQPTRRANVLTF	TGCGCCAGCAGCCAACCGACCCGTAGGGCCAACGTCCTGACTTTC
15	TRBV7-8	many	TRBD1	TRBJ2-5	CASSSQGWVRETQYF	TGTGCCAGCAGCTCACAGGGGTGGGTCAGAGAGACCCAGTACTTC
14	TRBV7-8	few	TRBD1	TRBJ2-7	CASSNRQGAYEQYF	TGTGCCAGCAGCAACAGACAGGGGGCCTACGAGCAGTACTTC
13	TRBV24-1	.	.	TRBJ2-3	CATSMEGSDTQYF	TGTGCCACCAGTATGGAGGGGTCAGATACGCAGTATTTT
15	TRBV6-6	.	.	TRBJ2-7	CASSYSGGSYNEQYF	TGTGCCAGCAGTTACTCGGGGGGTTCCTACAATGAGCAGTACTTC
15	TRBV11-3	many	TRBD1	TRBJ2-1	CASSFRQGVYNEQFF	TGTGCCAGCAGCTTTCGACAGGGCGTCTACAATGAGCAGTTCTTC
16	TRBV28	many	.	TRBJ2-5	CASSSVAFSYNSPLHF	TGTGCCAGCAGCTCAGTTGCCTTCTCCTATAATTCACCCCTCCACTTC
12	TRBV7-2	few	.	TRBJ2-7	CASSFAYYEQYF	TGTGCCAGCAGCTTCGCATACTACGAGCAGTACTTC
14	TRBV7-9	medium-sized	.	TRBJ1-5	CASSLSGMYQPQHF	TGTGCCAGCAGCTTATCAGGGATGTATCAGCCCCAGCATTTT
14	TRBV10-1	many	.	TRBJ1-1	CASSEGLSGTEAFF	TGCGCCAGCAGTGAGGGCCTCTCGGGGACTGAAGCTTTCTTT
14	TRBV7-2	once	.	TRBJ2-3	CASSPRQADSPLHF	TGTGCCAGCAGCCCTCGACAGGCAGATTCACCCCTCCACTTC
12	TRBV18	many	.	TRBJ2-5	CASSPNRETQYF	TGTGCCAGCTCACCAAATCGAGAGACCCAGTACTTC
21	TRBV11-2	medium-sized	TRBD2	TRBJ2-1	CASSLDSETSGRVPVLHEQFF	TGTGCCAGCAGCTTAGATTCAGAGACTAGCGGGAGGGTTCCTGTGCTCCATGAGCAGTTCTTC
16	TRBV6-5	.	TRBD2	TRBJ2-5	CASSPRAGGVQETQYF	TGTGCCAGCAGTCCCAGAGCGGGAGGAGTGCAAGAGACCCAGTACTTC
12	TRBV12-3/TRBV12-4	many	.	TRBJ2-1	CASSTGLNSQFF	TGTGCCAGCAGCACCGGACTAAATTCCCAGTTCTTC
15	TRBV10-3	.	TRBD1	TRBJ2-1	CAISDRDRGRNEQFF	TGTGCCATCAGTGATCGGGACAGGGGGCGTAATGAGCAGTTCTTC
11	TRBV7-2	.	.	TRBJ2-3	CASRITDTQYF	TGTGCCAGCAGGATTACAGATACGCAGTATTTT
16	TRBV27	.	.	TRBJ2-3	CASSLTPGTSTDTQYF	TGTGCCAGCAGTCTCACGCCCGGGACTAGCACAGATACGCAGTATTTT
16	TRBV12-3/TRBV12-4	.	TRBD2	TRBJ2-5	CASSAGLAGGANEQYF	TGTGCCAGCAGTGCGGGACTAGCGGGAGGAGCCAATGAGCAGTACTTC
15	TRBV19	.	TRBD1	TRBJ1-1	CASSMGRQGGTEAFF	TGTGCCAGTAGTATGGGGCGACAGGGAGGAACTGAAGCTTTCTTT
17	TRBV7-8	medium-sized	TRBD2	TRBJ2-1	CASSLRLAGGDYNEQFF	TGTGCCAGCAGCTTAAGGCTAGCGGGAGGTGATTACAATGAGCAGTTCTTC
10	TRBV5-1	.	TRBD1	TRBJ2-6	CASSSGQGAF	TGCGCCAGCAGCAGCGGACAGGGGGCCTTC
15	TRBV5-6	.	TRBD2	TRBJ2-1	CASSLLAGYHNEQFF	TGTGCCAGCAGCTTGTTAGCGGGATATCACAATGAGCAGTTCTTC
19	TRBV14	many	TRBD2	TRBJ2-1	CASSPPIGTSGSWQNEQFF	TGTGCCAGCAGCCCACCGATCGGGACTAGCGGGAGCTGGCAGAATGAGCAGTTCTTC
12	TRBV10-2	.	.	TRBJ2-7	CASSQRGYEQYF	TGCGCCAGCTCTCAGCGTGGCTACGAGCAGTACTTC
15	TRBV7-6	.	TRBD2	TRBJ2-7	CASSLGAGGPYEQYF	TGTGCCAGCAGCCTAGGGGCGGGAGGGCCCTACGAGCAGTACTTC
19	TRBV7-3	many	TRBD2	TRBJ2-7	CASSSLPLSSGSSLDEQYF	TGTGCCAGCAGCTCCCTTCCCCTATCTAGCGGGTCTTCACTCGACGAGCAGTACTTC
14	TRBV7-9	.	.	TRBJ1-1	CASSFGGADTEAFF	TGTGCCAGCAGCTTTGGCGGGGCGGACACTGAAGCTTTCTTT
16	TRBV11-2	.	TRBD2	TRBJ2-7	CASSPGTSGRSYEQYF	TGTGCCAGCAGCCCCGGGACTAGCGGGAGGTCCTACGAGCAGTACTTC
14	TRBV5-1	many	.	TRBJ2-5	CASSPSGVEETQYF	TGCGCCAGCAGCCCCTCCGGGGTAGAAGAGACCCAGTACTTC
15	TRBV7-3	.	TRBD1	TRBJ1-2	CASRPTGDVGYGYTF	TGTGCCAGCAGGCCTACAGGGGACGTAGGCTATGGCTACACCTTC
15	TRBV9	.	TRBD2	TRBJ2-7	CASSVVPSGRLEQYF	TGTGCCAGCAGCGTAGTCCCTAGCGGGAGACTCGAGCAGTACTTC
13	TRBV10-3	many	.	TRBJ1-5	CAISDGPNQPQHF	TGTGCCATCAGCGACGGTCCTAATCAGCCCCAGCATTTT
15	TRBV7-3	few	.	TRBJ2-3	CAIPLRGPSTDTQYF	TGTGCCATCCCCCTGAGGGGACCAAGCACAGATACGCAGTATTTT
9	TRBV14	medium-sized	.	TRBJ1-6	CASSQDAPF	TGTGCCAGCAGCCAAGATGCCCCCTTT
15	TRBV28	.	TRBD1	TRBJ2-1	CASSSPGQPVDEQFF	TGTGCCAGCAGTTCACCGGGACAGCCTGTGGATGAGCAGTTCTTC
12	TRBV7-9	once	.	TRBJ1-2	CASSWGLYGYTF	TGTGCCAGCAGCTGGGGGCTATATGGCTACACCTTC
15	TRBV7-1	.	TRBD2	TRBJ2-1	CASSSTSTSYNEQFF	TGTGCCAGCAGCTCGACTAGCACTTCCTACAATGAGCAGTTCTTC